The T cell receptor beta chain under discussion was sequenced for a study of T cells expressing NK-cell markers (dated by TCRdb to 2020 to 2022). Looking at the study overall: About 8 donors provided sorted CD3+CD56+NKG2C+, CD3+CD56+NKG2C- and CD3+CD56-NKG2C+ T-cell subsets, whose TCR beta-chain repertoires were profiled. Of the eight sequenced donors, seven were found to be HCMV-seropositive and one was found to be HCMV-seronegative. The libraries were sequenced on Illumina HiSeq 2000/2500, MiSeq or NextSeq, producing 2 x 150 bp reads. The eight sequenced donors were randomly selected healthy volunteers, three men and five women.

The CDR3 contains 13 residues, cysteine and phenylalanine counted. This entry has no DNA. CDR1 DFQATT and CDR2 SNEGSKA are derived from the germline V gene (reference sequence). Remarks on this clonotype: Its antigen remains unidentified.

Overall results and qualifications from the work: In six donors, the dominant CD3+CD56+NKG2C+ clonotypes were found to rank among the top 10 CD8+ clonotypes and to make up 1.0-7.0% of CD8+ T cells. It remained unclear whether the expanded NKG2C-expressing T cell clones were specific for HCMV antigens. Those dominant clonotypes were again the most abundant among CD3+CD56-NKG2C+ cells in several donors, at about 25-65%.

HCMV serostatus was determined by detecting HCMV-specific IgG in serum with a commercial ELISA kit. Ficoll density gradient centrifugation was used to isolate peripheral blood mononuclear cells from blood. Sequencing was carried out with an Illumina HiSeq 2000. TCR beta cDNA libraries were prepared using 5'RACE template switching, which introduced a universal primer site and unique molecular identifiers. Synthesis of cDNA was primed from the TCR beta constant segment and was followed by two consecutive PCR amplification steps. The authors' pipeline ran thus. Reads were demultiplexed and grouped by UMI with MIGEC, and clonotypes were assembled and quantified with MiTCR. Only TCR cDNA sequences supported by at least two reads were kept to exclude erroneous sequences. Downstream repertoire analysis used the tcR package, and clonotypes were matched across fractions by CDR3 nucleotide sequence plus V segment. Antigen specificity was annotated against VDJdb with VDJmatch, allowing one amino acid substitution in CDR3. With the reads reprocessed by TCRdb, a single entry stands for each CDR3 protein sequence and no DNA is reported. The V and J calls follow TCRdb's processing rather than the paper's. The sample's table lists a count of 90,000 to 130,000 distinct CDR3 sequences. About 18% of the sample goes to the ten largest clones.

This sequence originates from a woman aged 18 to 69 in good health. This chain joins TRBV20-1 to TRBJ2-7; TCRdb reports TRBD2, a call that lacks DNA to check it against. Sequencing used blood T cells: a sorted CD56 or NKG2C T cell subset, CD4+ or CD8+ T cells, or bulk PBMC T cells (not recorded which). This receptor carries the CDR3 CSARRLASYEQYF.